The clone carrying this T cell receptor (beta chain) was observed a few times. What it recognizes is unknown. TCRalpha and TCRbeta libraries used 5'RACE with constant-segment primers and UMIs. TCRdb re-called the 5' RACE reads with MiXCR, one entry per CDR3 protein. Among about 200,000 distinct CDR3 sequences, 7.5% to 10% were seen once, and the ten largest hold roughly 3.5%. This sample was taken from a study of T-cell memory formation after mild COVID-19. Findings of the study overall: Some clones that responded were present in memory (sampled pre-infection), which suggests cross-reactive memory joined.

There are 14 residues in the CDR3. CDR1 is LGHNT, CDR2 FRNRAP, per germline. Trimming pared 6 bases from V and 4 bases from J, leaving 14 bases between. The sequence derives from a man aged 18 to 30 who had mild COVID-19 (a few samples of this study predate the infection). Cell type and time point are not known. Sequencing was done on a sample of PBMCs or a T cell subset sorted from them (not recorded which). The chain combines TRBV12-5 with TRBJ2-3; D not certain. The CDR3 sequence is CASGPSRVPDTQYF. CDR3 DNA: TGTGCTAGTGGCCCCAGCCGGGTCCCAGATACGCAGTATTTT.